The clone carrying this T cell receptor (beta chain) was observed a few times. The data stem from a study of blood T cell repertoires in COVID-19. Assay: immunoSEQ multiplex PCR; the TCRdb copy retains only in-frame clones and omits some. The sample has roughly 220,000 clones, about 85% seen once. The TCR comes from a woman aged 55 to 70 who had recovered from COVID-19. Sample: peripheral blood.

The CDR3 here is CASSPLAGGTDTQYF. CDR3 bases: TGTGCCAGTAGTCCTCTAGCGGGGGGCACAGATACGCAGTATTTT. The V gene is TRBV19, the J gene TRBJ2-3; 10 bases align to TRBD2. With V trimmed by 5 bases and J by 1 base, 3 bases remained unmatched. CDR1 and CDR2 from the germline V gene are LNHDA and SQIVND (reference sequence). The CDR3 runs 15 residues. Full variable domain (missing parts from reference TRBV19 and TRBJ2-3): DGGITQSPKYLFRKEGQNVTLSCEQNLNHDAMYWYRQDPGQGLRLIYYSQIVNDFQKGDIAEGYSVSREKKESFPLTVTSAQKNPTAFYLCASSPLAGGTDTQYFGPGTRLTVL.